This TCR beta chain was identified in a study of shared clonotypes between healthy human individuals. V dropped 3 bases and J dropped 2 bases, with 11 bases sitting between them. CDR3 length equals 14 residues. Germline V gene lookup returns CDR1 SGHAT and CDR2 FQNNGV. Measured with immunoSEQ multiplex PCR; TCRdb has only the in-frame clones, and not every one. The sample holds hundreds of thousands of clones, approximately 74% seen once. Donors comprised healthy HIV-negative adults lacking recent acute infections or vaccinations. Study conclusions and caveats: Non-shared clonotypes had lower generation probabilities than those shared by all four donors. Rarefaction gave evidence that sorted-subset sequencing remained incomplete despite large depth.

This clone came up a few times. Its antigen is undetermined. The TCR comes from a woman aged 25 to 45 in good health. Material: memory CD4+ T cells sorted from blood. Stated subset: CD45RA-negative fraction. The genes are TRBV11-2 and TRBJ2-7; D gene ambiguous. DNA for the CDR3: TGTGCCAGCAGCTTCGGTTCCTCCACCTACGAGCAGTACTTC. Encoded protein: CASSFGSSTYEQYF.